The sequence of this TCR beta chain was determined in a study of T cell changes during pregnancy in multiple sclerosis. Data came from immunoSEQ multiplex PCR; TCRdb stores just in-frame clones and leaves some out. The sample lists about 85,000 clones, approximately 91% seen once, with 2.5% in the top ten. The germline V gene encodes CDR1 MNHNS and CDR2 SASEGT. Trimming cost V 1 base and J 1 base; bases outside gene matches: 12. CDR3 length: 19 amino acids. The chain couples TRBV6-1 to TRBJ2-3; 9 bases fit TRBD2. This sample comprised peripheral blood, obtained in the first trimester of pregnancy. This receptor was taken from a female donor with multiple sclerosis, enrolled in a pregnancy study. The CDR3 DNA follows: TGTGCCAGCAGTGAAGGGGTTCGCGGGGGGGAGATTCGCACAGATACGCAGTATTTT. Protein: CASSEGVRGGEIRTDTQYF.